The subject of this entry is one T cell receptor beta chain. Antigen specificity is unknown. The record originates from a study of response to subunit inactivated influenza vaccine. Study-wide points: It was suggested by the authors that few new T cells are recruited by each seasonal influenza vaccination.

TCRdb itself ran the RT-PCR reads through MiXCR, one entry per CDR3 protein. In the table there are 500,000 to 600,000 distinct CDR3 sequences, roughly 10% of which are singletons. V was clipped by 5 bases and J by 5 bases, with 15 bases between them. Germline V lookup: CDR1 MNHEY, CDR2 SVGEGT. This CDR3 spans 14 amino acids. This receptor was obtained from a man aged 45-60 years who received an inactivated influenza vaccine. The specimen comprised PBMCs from blood, sampled on the day of vaccination. The chain carries TRBV6-2 or TRBV6-3 and TRBJ2-5, with D possibly TRBD1 on 6 matching bases. The CDR3, as DNA: TGTGCCAGCAGTCGAACACAGGGATTGGAGACCCAGTACTTC. This encodes CASSRTQGLETQYF.